These 28 T cell receptor beta chains share one sample of origin, sequenced in a study of OX40 agonist ivuxolimab in advanced cancers. Generated by immunoSEQ multiplex PCR, the TCRdb table keeps only in-frame clones and is missing some. The data contain about 150,000 clones, 94% of them seen just once; the ten biggest clones take up around 0.33%. This specimen consisted of CD4+ or CD8+ T cells sorted from blood, obtained in a trial of the OX40 agonist ivuxolimab. The receptors originated from an adult with an advanced solid tumor such as melanoma, head and neck, liver or kidney cancer.

The chain carries TRBV7-2 and TRBJ1-2; D may be TRBD1 (5 bases). CDR1 and CDR2 (germline): SGHTA, FQGNSA. The length of the CDR3 is 16 residues. Trimming removed 5 bases from V and 0 bases from J, with 16 bases in between. In nucleotides, the CDR3 is TGTGCCAGCAGCCGAGCCGGGACGAACGCTAACTATGGCTACACCTTC. Encoded protein: CASSRAGTNANYGYTF.

The chain is built from TRBV19 and TRBJ1-4; D ambiguous. Germline V gene lookup returns CDR1 LNHDA and CDR2 SQIVND (reference sequence). The CDR3 contains 16 residues. With 3 bases removed from V and 4 bases from J, the gap between germline ends came to 15 bases. This CDR3 reads CASSIGSGLINEKLFF. CDR3 sequence (DNA): TGTGCCAGTAGTATTGGATCCGGTCTGATTAATGAAAAACTGTTTTTT.

This clone was detected once. The CDR3 spells CASRKAGLAGTDTQYF. CDR3 nucleotide sequence: TGTGCCAGCAGAAAAGCTGGACTAGCGGGCACAGATACGCAGTATTTT. The rearrangement links TRBV11-2 to TRBJ2-3, with 10 bases fitting TRBD2. Germline CDR1 is SGHAT and CDR2 is FQNNGV. This CDR3 has 16 residues. J lost 1 base, V lost 6 bases, and 7 bases had no gene match.

V and J are TRBV28 and TRBJ2-1; D might be TRBD2 (5 bases). This CDR3 is 15 amino acids long. V was trimmed by 6 bases and J by 0 bases, leaving 12 bases between them. In germline, CDR1 is MDHEN, CDR2 SYDVKM. In DNA, the CDR3 is TGTGCCAGCAGCCGCAGACTAACCTCCTACAATGAGCAGTTCTTC. Encoded protein: CASSRRLTSYNEQFF. Combining the CDR3 with reference TRBV28 and TRBJ2-1 gives the whole variable domain DVKVTQSSRYLVKRTGEKVFLECVQDMDHENMFWYRQDPGLGLRLIYFSYDVKMKEKGDIPEGYSVSREKKERFSLILESASTNQTSMYLCASSRRLTSYNEQFFGPGTRLTVL.

V gene TRBV19 combines with J gene TRBJ2-2, with 9 bases that match TRBD1. The CDR3 length is 18 residues. Germline values: CDR1 LNHDA, CDR2 SQIVND (reference sequence). The ends lost 3 bases at V and 4 bases at J; junction bases unmatched: 12. CDR3 loop: CASSIGGWDRAGTGELFF. CDR3 sequence (DNA): TGTGCCAGTAGTATTGGGGGTTGGGACAGGGCGGGCACCGGGGAGCTGTTTTTT.

This CDR3 is CASSQESPDRGYGNTIYF. CDR3 nucleotide sequence: TGCGCCAGCAGCCAAGAAAGTCCTGACAGGGGATATGGAAACACCATATATTTT. The rearrangement joins TRBV4-3 to TRBJ1-3; 8 bases map to TRBD1. V shed 0 bases and J 3 bases; nucleotides not matched to a gene: 10. Germline V gene lookup returns CDR1 LGHNA and CDR2 YSLEER. This CDR3 has 18 amino acids.

This sequence joins TRBV7-9 and TRBJ2-7; TRBD2 matches at 8 bases. V lost 5 bases and J lost 0; bases outside the gene matches: 6. The germline V gene encodes CDR1 SEHNR and CDR2 FQNEAQ (reference sequence). CDR3 length: 15 residues. Here the CDR3 DNA reads TGTGCCAGCAGCACTGGACTAGCCTTCTCCTACGAGCAGTACTTC. It translates to CASSTGLAFSYEQYF.

The chain links TRBV4-3 to TRBJ1-1, with no clear D. Trimming took 0 bases from V and 0 from J, leaving 11 bases between them. The CDR3 runs 16 residues. Germline V gene data show CDR1 as LGHNA and CDR2 as YSLEER. The CDR3 reads CASSQDMAFMNTEAFF. DNA for the CDR3: TGCGCCAGCAGCCAAGACATGGCCTTCATGAACACTGAAGCTTTCTTT.

The chain is built from TRBV14 and TRBJ1-2, with TRBD1 matching 8 bases. V lost 1 base, J lost 8 bases, and 6 bases stayed unmatched. Germline CDR1 reads SGHDN; CDR2 reads FVKESK. CDR3 length equals 14 residues. The CDR3 nucleotides read TGTGCCAGCAGCCAAGTGAGGACAGGGAGGGGCTACACCTTC. This translates into CASSQVRTGRGYTF.

This chain uses TRBV18 with TRBJ1-1; possible D gene TRBD1, 5 bases. The germline V gene has CDR1 KGHSH and CDR2 LQKENI. The CDR3 runs 15 residues. V lost 0 bases to trimming and J lost 4 bases, with 12 bases between them. CDR3 DNA: TGTGCCAGCTCACCACCGCGCAGGGTGATCACTGAAGCTTTCTTT. Amino acid sequence: CASSPPRRVITEAFF.

This chain links TRBV5-4 with TRBJ2-1, with 7 positions matching TRBD1. The trim removed 0 bases at V and 2 bases at J, leaving 2 bases unmatched. The V gene's germline CDR1 is SGHNT and CDR2 YYREEE (reference sequence). The CDR3 totals 15 residues. CDR3 DNA: TGTGCCAGCAGCTTGGGACAGGGTCCCTACAATGAGCAGTTCTTC. This codes for CASSLGQGPYNEQFF.

This clone was found once. V usage is TRBV5-8 and J usage is TRBJ2-1; 8 nucleotides agree with TRBD1. Looked up from germline, CDR1 is SGHTS and CDR2 is YDEGEE. Trimming cost V 7 bases and J 6 bases; bases outside gene matches: 6. There are 13 residues in the CDR3. The CDR3 nucleotides read TGTGCCAGCTTCCGGACAGGGACCAATGAGCAGTTCTTC. This encodes CASFRTGTNEQFF.

This clone has more than one count but fewer than ten. The rearrangement joins TRBV5-1 to TRBJ1-2; 8 positions match TRBD1. The CDR3 sequence is 14 residues long. Germline V gene sequence: CDR1 SGHRS, CDR2 YFSETQ. Losses at the gene ends were 2 bases for V and 6 bases for J; bases not matched to a gene: 6. The CDR3 DNA reads as TGCGCCAGCAGCTTACCAACGACAGGGGATGGCTACACCTTC. This encodes CASSLPTTGDGYTF.

In this sample, this clone turned up a few times. The J gene is TRBJ1-1, the V gene TRBV29-1, with 7 nucleotides matching TRBD1. V lost 6 bases, J lost 4 bases, and 8 bases stayed unmatched. This CDR3 comprises 13 residues. Germline CDR1 SQVTM, CDR2 ANQGSEA. As DNA, the CDR3 is TGCAGCGTATCGGGACAGTGGGGCACTGAAGCTTTCTTT. Protein sequence: CSVSGQWGTEAFF. The full variable domain, rest sourced from reference TRBV29-1 and TRBJ1-1, is SAVISQKPSRDICQRGTSLTIQCQVDSQVTMMFWYRQQPGQSLTLIATANQGSEATYESGFVIDKFPISRPNLTFSTLTVSNMSPEDSSIYLCSVSGQWGTEAFFGQGTRLTVV.

J is TRBJ1-6 and V is TRBV25-1; TRBD1 aligns across 8 bases. Germline CDR1 is MGHDK and CDR2 is SYGVNS. The CDR3 is 14 amino acids. The V gene end was trimmed by 3 bases and the J gene end by 8 bases; junction bases not matched to a gene: 3. CDR3 sequence (DNA): TGTGCCAGCAGTGATCGGACAGGGCATTCACCCCTCCACTTT. Protein: CASSDRTGHSPLHF.

The J gene is TRBJ2-2, the V gene TRBV7-8; 16 nucleotides align to TRBD2. The CDR3 spans 20 residues. V gave up 4 bases and J gave up 4 bases; unmatched junction bases: 12. Germline-derived CDR1 and CDR2 are SGHVS and FQNEAQ. The CDR3 sequence is CASSSISSGLAGGRTGELFF. CDR3 DNA sequence: TGTGCCAGCAGCTCCATCTCGTCGGGACTAGCGGGGGGGCGCACCGGGGAGCTGTTTTTT.

The chain combines TRBV7-2 with TRBJ2-7, with D possibly matching TRBD1 (6 bases). Trimming shortened V by 5 bases and J by 6 bases, and 20 bases separated the two germline ends. Germline CDR1 reads SGHTA; CDR2 reads FQGNSA. This CDR3 region has 15 residues. The CDR3 here is CASSTRPPQGAEQYF. DNA for the CDR3: TGTGCCAGCAGCACCCGGCCCCCACAGGGTGCCGAGCAGTACTTC.

This clone has a single count. V and J are TRBV5-5 and TRBJ2-5; 8 positions agree with TRBD1. Losses at the gene ends were 2 bases for V and 3 bases for J; bases not matched to a gene: 6. Germline V lookup: CDR1 SGHKS, CDR2 YYEKEE (reference sequence). The CDR3 is 15 amino acids. The CDR3 is CASSFGAGGEETQYF. In DNA, the CDR3 is TGTGCCAGCAGCTTTGGGGCAGGGGGCGAAGAGACCCAGTACTTC. The full variable domain, completed using reference TRBV5-5 and TRBJ2-5, is DAGVTQSPTHLIKTRGQQVTLRCSPISGHKSVSWYQQVLGQGPQFIFQYYEKEERGRGNFPDRFSARQFPNYSSELNVNALLLGDSALYLCASSFGAGGEETQYFGPGTRLLVL.

This clone was counted a single time. The genes are TRBV19 and TRBJ1-1; weak D call: TRBD1 (6 bases). This CDR3 region has 20 residues. CDR1 LNHDA and CDR2 SQIVND come from the germline V gene (reference sequence). Trimming stripped 3 bases from V and 0 bases from J, with 26 bases between. This CDR3 reads CASSIGGRAIRRVLNTEAFF. The CDR3 DNA reads as TGTGCCAGTAGTATTGGGGGCAGGGCGATCCGGCGAGTCCTGAACACTGAAGCTTTCTTT.

V usage is TRBV14 and J usage is TRBJ1-2, with no clear D. This CDR3 spans 14 amino acids. The germline V gene has CDR1 SGHDN and CDR2 FVKESK. The V end lost 6 bases, the J end lost 2 bases, and 13 bases lay between the germline ends. The CDR3 sequence: CASSHSGANYGYTF. CDR3 bases: TGTGCCAGCAGTCATTCAGGAGCGAACTATGGCTACACCTTC.

The J gene is TRBJ2-3, the V gene TRBV6-5, with D perhaps TRBD2 (5 bases). Germline V lookup: CDR1 MNHEY, CDR2 SVGAGI. There are 13 residues in the CDR3. Between the trimmed V and J ends, which lost 10 bases and 1 base, there was a span of 12 bases. The CDR3 bases are TGTGCCACCCGGGGTGGTGGCACAGATACGCAGTATTTT. This encodes CATRGGGTDTQYF.

This clone was seen only a few times. This chain joins TRBV6-1 and TRBJ1-5; D is ambiguous. The V and J ends lost 2 bases and 9 bases respectively, with 8 bases between them. This CDR3 is built from 12 residues. CDR1 and CDR2 (germline): MNHNS, SASEGT. The CDR3 here is CASSEIVRPQHF. The CDR3 nucleotides are TGTGCCAGCAGTGAAATAGTCCGGCCCCAGCATTTT.

The gene calls are TRBV27 and TRBJ2-7; maybe TRBD1 (6 bases). Trimming removed 4 bases at V and 2 bases at J, with 18 bases between. The CDR3 is made up of 16 amino acids. The germline CDR1 and CDR2 sequences are MNHEY and SMNVEV (reference sequence). CDR3 in amino acids: CASSYRAPTTPYEQYF. CDR3 nucleotide sequence: TGTGCCAGCAGTTACAGGGCCCCGACCACCCCCTACGAGCAGTACTTC.

This chain links TRBV7-2 with TRBJ2-5; D not resolved. Germline CDR1 reads SGHTA; CDR2 reads FQGNSA. This CDR3 spans 12 amino acids. V gave up 3 bases and J gave up 5 bases, with 7 bases separating them. CDR3: CASSLGWETQYF. Here the CDR3 DNA reads TGTGCCAGCAGCTTGGGGTGGGAGACCCAGTACTTC.

In this sample, this clone turned up a few times. The chain employs TRBV19 and TRBJ2-7, with no clear D. CDR3 length: 13 amino acids. The ends were cut back, 3 bases at V and 1 base at J, with 7 bases in the middle. The germline gives CDR1 LNHDA, CDR2 SQIVND (reference sequence). CDR3 loop: CASSIVQSYEQYF. As DNA, the CDR3 is TGTGCCAGTAGTATCGTCCAGTCCTACGAGCAGTACTTC.

V usage is TRBV18 and J usage is TRBJ2-5; D remains ambiguous. This CDR3 region has 12 residues. The germline CDR1 and CDR2 sequences are KGHSH and LQKENI. The V end was cut by 6 bases, the J end by 5 bases, with 10 bases between. Here the CDR3 reads CASSDQGETQYF. CDR3 nucleotides: TGTGCCAGCTCCGATCAAGGGGAGACCCAGTACTTC.

This chain joins TRBV7-2 and TRBJ1-5; 8 bases line up with TRBD1. Germline trimming cut 3 bases from V and 7 bases from J; bases unmatched to any gene: 11. CDR1 and CDR2 (germline): SGHTA, FQGNSA. CDR3 length: 16 amino acids. CDR3 amino acids: CASSLDRQGIRQPQHF. CDR3 bases: TGTGCCAGCAGCTTGGATAGACAGGGGATACGGCAGCCCCAGCATTTT.

The chain is built from TRBV19 and TRBJ2-5; TRBD2 matches at 12 bases. Germline CDR1 LNHDA, CDR2 SQIVND (reference sequence). Trimming at V came to 3 bases and at J to 2 bases, leaving 7 bases not matched to a gene. The CDR3 is made up of 17 amino acids. CDR3 sequence reads: CASSIPTSGGPQETQYF. CDR3 DNA sequence: TGTGCCAGTAGTATCCCAACTAGCGGGGGGCCTCAAGAGACCCAGTACTTC.